The sequence of this TCR beta chain was determined in a study of T cell responses to AZD1222 COVID-19 vaccine. General study findings and limits: White British donors predominated, females outnumbered males, and clonal diversity was possibly underestimated.

With regard to this clone: Its antigen is unidentified.

The protocol was immunoSEQ multiplex PCR, while the TCRdb copy is restricted to in-frame clones and leaves out a portion. This sample yields under 55,000 clones, of which about 88% are seen a single time; roughly 10% belongs to the top ten. V lost 5 bases and J 2 bases, leaving 33 bases between the germline ends. The CDR3 is made up of 22 amino acids. Germline V gene data show CDR1 as SGHVS and CDR2 as FNYEAQ. The rearrangement joins TRBV7-6 to TRBJ2-2, with D perhaps being TRBD1 or TRBD2 (5 bases each). The sample consisted of peripheral blood, taken on day 0 of AZD1222 vaccination. The source is an adult in good health. The CDR3 is CASSGLPLRRTTGPPNTGELFF. Here the CDR3 DNA reads TGTGCCAGCAGCGGACTCCCACTGCGACGGACAACGGGACCACCTAACACCGGGGAGCTGTTTTTT.